The clone carrying this T cell receptor (beta chain) is medium-sized by share. Its target is unknown. Within the sample, other DNA sequences also encode this same CDR3. Clones were sequenced by immunoSEQ multiplex PCR, and TCRdb holds only the in-frame ones, with some missing. The data show tens of thousands of clones, approximately 51% seen once. This sample was taken from a study of cytotoxic CD8 clonotypes in ibrutinib-treated CLL. Across the whole study: Enrolment comprised approximately 10 relapsed/refractory and roughly 15 treatment-naive patients; 17 were IGHV unmutated. Findings and caveats of the study: Private clonotypes, not public ones, expanded at ibrutinib response.

The CDR3 has 13 residues. Trimming left V 0 bases short and J 8 bases short, with 5 bases between. Germline CDR1 is SGHTA and CDR2 is FQGTGA. The chain joins TRBV7-3 to TRBJ1-6; D remains ambiguous. The sequence came from a human donor with chronic lymphocytic leukemia. The source material was PBMCs, sampled before ibrutinib treatment. In nucleotides, the CDR3 is TGTGCCAGCAGCTTAACCGCAGATTCACCCCTCCACTTT. Protein sequence: CASSLTADSPLHF.